This T cell receptor (beta chain) stems from a study of blood T cell repertoires in COVID-19. The overall study: Acute and convalescent COVID-19 samples came from the United States, Italy and Spain.

This CDR3 is 16 amino acids long. The trim removed 5 bases at V and 0 bases at J, leaving 5 bases unmatched. Germline-derived CDR1 and CDR2 are LGHDT and YNNKEL (reference sequence). The data were produced by immunoSEQ multiplex PCR, yet TCRdb's version contains in-frame clones alone and is incomplete. The top ten hold less than 8% of the sample, which has 200,000 to 250,000 clones, approximately 83% seen once. This chain links TRBV3-1 (or the pseudogene TRBV3-2) with TRBJ2-7; TRBD2 matches at 12 bases. Sequencing was done on a sample of peripheral blood. The source is a woman in her forties or fifties with acute or convalescent COVID-19. CDR3 nucleotide sequence: TGTGCCAGCAGCTCGCGACTAGCGGGAGTCTCCTACGAGCAGTACTTC. Residues: CASSSRLAGVSYEQYF.